These 30 T cell receptor beta chains were all obtained from the same sample, sequenced in a study of cytomegalovirus exposure and HLA in healthy donors. Using immunoSEQ multiplex PCR, the repertoire was profiled, and TCRdb retains in-frame clones only, with some absent. The repertoire holds 220,000 or so clones, with around 78% as singletons. Sequenced sample: PBMCs. The receptor source for this set is a woman aged 18 to 35 in good health and CMV-seronegative.

This clone is a singleton in its sample. This chain joins TRBV30 and TRBJ1-6, with D uncertain. Germline-derived CDR1 and CDR2 are GTSNPN and SVGIG (reference sequence). The CDR3 consists of 13 residues. Trimming shortened V by 3 bases and J by 8 bases, and 11 bases separated the two germline ends. The CDR3 DNA reads TGTGCCTGGAGACTCGCGGATGATTCACCCCTCCACTTT. Its protein product is CAWRLADDSPLHF.

The V gene is TRBV27, the J gene TRBJ2-3; D may correspond to TRBD1 or TRBD2 (5 bases each). This CDR3 has 15 residues. Trimming shortened V by 4 bases and J by 2 bases, and 13 bases separated the two germline ends. In germline, CDR1 is MNHEY, CDR2 SMNVEV (reference sequence). The CDR3 protein is CASSSPGPITDTQYF. The CDR3 DNA sequence: TGTGCCAGCAGTTCTCCGGGACCGATCACAGATACGCAGTATTTT.

The chain is built from TRBV7-2 and TRBJ1-1; D unresolved. Trimming stripped 3 bases from V and 0 bases from J, with 11 bases between. This CDR3 comprises 15 residues. Germline V gene sequence: CDR1 SGHTA, CDR2 FQGNSA. This CDR3 reads CASSFSTGMNTEAFF. The CDR3 nucleotides are TGTGCCAGCAGCTTCTCTACCGGCATGAACACTGAAGCTTTCTTT.

J is TRBJ2-7 and V is TRBV15; D perhaps matches TRBD1 (6 bases). The CDR3 spans 13 residues. Germline assignment: CDR1 LNHNV and CDR2 YYDKDF (reference sequence). The V gene lost 6 bases and the J gene lost 2 bases, with 11 bases spanning the gap. CDR3 DNA: TGTGCCACCAGTAAAGGACAGCCCTACGAGCAGTACTTC. Translation gives CATSKGQPYEQYF.

This clone was detected a few times. The rearrangement links TRBV9 to TRBJ1-6; a weak D match, TRBD1 (5 bases). The V end lost 0 bases, the J end lost 7 bases, and 11 bases lay between the germline ends. This CDR3 is 15 amino acids long. The germline CDR1 and CDR2 sequences are SGDLS and YYNGEE. Here the CDR3 reads CASSVDFGANSPLHF. The CDR3 region has the DNA TGTGCCAGCAGCGTAGATTTCGGGGCCAATTCACCCCTCCACTTT.

There are a few counts of this clone. The rearrangement joins TRBV5-1 to TRBJ1-2, with D possibly being TRBD1 (5 bases). CDR1 and CDR2 (germline): SGHRS, YFSETQ. This CDR3 is 15 amino acids long. V lost 3 bases and J 5 bases, leaving 17 bases between the germline ends. The CDR3 nucleotides are TGCGCCAGCAGCTCCGGGACCACAGGAGGATATGGCTACACCTTC. This codes for CASSSGTTGGYGYTF.

The rearrangement links TRBV10-3 to TRBJ1-1; no clear D gene. V lost 4 bases to trimming and J lost 0 bases, with 3 bases between them. Germline-derived CDR1 and CDR2 are ENHRY and SYGVKD. The CDR3 has 12 residues. CDR3 in amino acids: CAISGVNTEAFF. In DNA, the CDR3 is TGTGCCATCAGTGGCGTGAACACTGAAGCTTTCTTT.

The chain uses TRBV10-3 and TRBJ2-2; no reliable D call. Germline values: CDR1 ENHRY, CDR2 SYGVKD. Trimming cost V 0 bases and J 6 bases, with 8 bases left between them. The CDR3 extends over 14 amino acids. This CDR3 reads CAISESGIAGELFF. CDR3 in DNA: TGTGCCATCAGTGAGTCGGGGATCGCCGGGGAGCTGTTTTTT.

The gene calls are TRBV2 and TRBJ1-5; 8 bases match TRBD1. The V segment lost 2 bases and the J segment 4 bases; nucleotides outside the gene matches: 1. Germline V gives CDR1 SNHLY, CDR2 FYNNEI. The CDR3 covers 14 residues. The CDR3 sequence: CASSERTGNQPQHF. In DNA, the CDR3 is TGTGCCAGCAGTGAACGGACAGGGAATCAGCCCCAGCATTTT.

CDR3 amino acids: CASSPTARTGGTDTQYF. The CDR3 nucleotides read TGTGCCAGCAGCCCGACCGCACGGACAGGGGGAACAGATACGCAGTATTTT. The chain employs TRBV9 and TRBJ2-3, with 10 nucleotides matching TRBD1. The CDR3 covers 17 residues. J lost 3 bases, V lost 4 bases, and 11 bases had no gene match. Per germline, CDR1 SGDLS and CDR2 YYNGEE.

This chain connects TRBV30 to TRBJ1-1; tentatively, D is TRBD1 (6 bases). Deletions cut 5 bases from V and 1 base from J, with 11 bases between. This CDR3 contains 13 residues. Germline assignment: CDR1 GTSNPN and CDR2 SVGIG (reference sequence). CDR3 in amino acids: CAWCQGSNTEAFF. CDR3 nucleotides: TGTGCCTGGTGCCAGGGGTCGAACACTGAAGCTTTCTTT.

This chain connects TRBV14 to TRBJ2-1; tentative D call: TRBD1 (6 bases). V was shortened by 4 bases and J by 8 bases, with 12 bases between the two germline ends. Germline CDR1 reads SGHDN; CDR2 reads FVKESK. This CDR3 is 13 amino acids long. This CDR3 is CASSPRTVDEQFF. CDR3 in DNA: TGTGCCAGCAGCCCGCGGACAGTGGATGAGCAGTTCTTC.

The chain combines TRBV7-2 with TRBJ2-3; 7 nucleotides agree with TRBD2. Germline trimming cut 4 bases from V and 6 bases from J; bases unmatched to any gene: 10. The CDR3 runs to 15 residues. Germline loops: CDR1 SGHTA, CDR2 FQGNSA. The CDR3 sequence: CASSWTGLPTDTQYF. CDR3 sequence (DNA): TGTGCCAGCAGCTGGACGGGACTACCAACGGATACGCAGTATTTT.

V gene TRBV6-1 combines with J gene TRBJ2-1; 8 bases map to TRBD1. V was clipped by 9 bases and J by 4 bases; unmatched bases: 8. This CDR3 is built from 14 residues. CDR1 is MNHNS and CDR2 is SASEGT in the germline V gene. This CDR3 reads CASNRQGLYNEQFF. In DNA form, the CDR3 reads TGTGCCAGTAATCGACAGGGGCTTTACAATGAGCAGTTCTTC.

The V call is TRBV28, the J call TRBJ2-7; TRBD1 matches at 8 bases. CDR3 length equals 15 residues. CDR1 is MDHEN, CDR2 SYDVKM, per germline. The V gene end was trimmed by 2 bases and the J gene end by 3 bases; junction bases not matched to a gene: 6. CDR3 sequence reads: CASSLRTGRGYEQYF. The DNA of the CDR3 is TGTGCCAGCAGTTTACGGACAGGGAGAGGCTACGAGCAGTACTTC.

V gene TRBV7-2 combines with J gene TRBJ2-2; no clear D gene. This CDR3 has 16 amino acids. The ends were cut back, 0 bases at V and 6 bases at J, with 14 bases in the middle. Germline assignment: CDR1 SGHTA and CDR2 FQGNSA. The CDR3 DNA reads as TGTGCCAGCAGCTTAGCGGACCTATCCGGAGCCGGGGAGCTGTTTTTT. Protein sequence: CASSLADLSGAGELFF.

This chain links TRBV6-1 with TRBJ1-5; possible D gene TRBD1, 5 bases. Per germline, CDR1 MNHNS and CDR2 SASEGT. V lost 5 bases and J lost 6, with 8 bases in between. The CDR3 sequence is 12 residues long. CDR3 nucleotide sequence: TGTGCCAGCAGTAAAGGGACTCAGCCCCAGCATTTT. Protein sequence: CASSKGTQPQHF.

The chain employs TRBV10-2 and TRBJ1-5; D might be TRBD1 (6 bases). The germline CDR1 and CDR2 sequences are WSHSY and SAAADI. The V end was cut by 6 bases, the J end by 6 bases, with 18 bases between. The CDR3 totals 15 residues. The CDR3 loop reads CASSPLSGALQPQHF. DNA of the CDR3: TGCGCCAGCAGCCCACTCTCGGGGGCGCTTCAGCCCCAGCATTTT.

This clone occurred once. This chain uses TRBV6-6 with TRBJ2-7, with a weak D call TRBD1 (6 bases). V lost 9 bases and J 4 bases, leaving 13 bases between the germline ends. Germline V lookup: CDR1 MNHNY, CDR2 SVGAGI (reference sequence). CDR3 size: 12 residues. Here the CDR3 reads CASGGRGYEQYF. DNA of the CDR3: TGTGCCAGTGGAGGCAGGGGATACGAGCAGTACTTC.

This clone was detected only a few times. V is TRBV6-1 and J is TRBJ2-7; D is uncertain. Germline CDR1 and CDR2: MNHNS and SASEGT. The CDR3 spans 16 residues. Trimming stripped 0 bases from V and 6 bases from J, with 18 bases between. CDR3 bases: TGTGCCAGCAGTGAAGCGGTACAGAGACTCTACCCCGAGCAGTACTTC. Protein product: CASSEAVQRLYPEQYF.

The chain joins TRBV15 to TRBJ2-5; 7 nucleotides align to TRBD1. The V gene's germline CDR1 is LNHNV and CDR2 YYDKDF (reference sequence). Unmatched junction bases numbered 13, after V lost 5 bases and J lost 7 bases. This CDR3 contains 15 residues. The CDR3 DNA reads as TGTGCCACCAGCTTACGCACAGGGGAATGGGTGACCCAGTACTTC. Its translation is CATSLRTGEWVTQYF.

The CDR3 spells CASSEDREQPQHF. CDR3 nucleotides: TGTGCCAGCAGTGAGGACAGAGAGCAGCCCCAGCATTTT. The chain couples TRBV6-4 to TRBJ1-5; a possible D gene is TRBD1 (6 bases). Germline V gives CDR1 MRHNA, CDR2 SNTAGT. Trimming removed 3 bases at V and 7 bases at J, with 10 bases between. The CDR3 has 13 residues.

The chain recombines TRBV2 with TRBJ2-2; 8 nucleotides agree with TRBD1. J lost 4 bases, V lost 11 bases, and 9 bases had no gene match. Germline assignment: CDR1 SNHLY and CDR2 FYNNEI. The CDR3 spans 14 residues. CDR3 coding DNA: TGTGCCGGCTGGGGACAGGCGGGCACCGGGGAGCTGTTTTTT. Translated: CAGWGQAGTGELFF.

The V gene is TRBV28, the J gene TRBJ2-1; 9 bases agree with TRBD2. V lost 3 bases and J lost 4; bases outside the gene matches: 7. Germline V lookup: CDR1 MDHEN, CDR2 SYDVKM. The CDR3 contains 16 residues. CDR3 DNA sequence: TGTGCCAGCAGTTTTCAAGCGGGAGGTCGGTACAATGAGCAGTTCTTC. Its translation: CASSFQAGGRYNEQFF. Full variable domain (outside the CDR3, taken from reference TRBV28 and TRBJ2-1): DVKVTQSSRYLVKRTGEKVFLECVQDMDHENMFWYRQDPGLGLRLIYFSYDVKMKEKGDIPEGYSVSREKKERFSLILESASTNQTSMYLCASSFQAGGRYNEQFFGPGTRLTVL.

V usage is TRBV29-1 and J usage is TRBJ2-1; perhaps TRBD1 as D (6 bases). Looked up from germline, CDR1 is SQVTM and CDR2 is ANQGSEA. The CDR3 extends over 13 amino acids. Trimming pared 5 bases from V and 4 bases from J, leaving 12 bases between. The CDR3 protein is CSVSAGDYNEQFF. The CDR3 DNA follows: TGCAGCGTTTCGGCAGGGGATTACAATGAGCAGTTCTTC.

The chain uses TRBV18 and TRBJ1-2, with D maybe TRBD1 (5 bases). Germline CDR1 reads KGHSH; CDR2 reads LQKENI. The CDR3 is made up of 13 amino acids. Trimming left V 3 bases short and J 4 bases short, with 9 bases between. CDR3 sequence: CASSPDTAYGYTF. The CDR3 DNA follows: TGTGCCAGCTCACCGGACACCGCCTATGGCTACACCTTC.

V usage is TRBV9 and J usage is TRBJ2-1; maybe TRBD1 (6 bases). Germline loops: CDR1 SGDLS, CDR2 YYNGEE. With 2 bases removed from V and 10 bases from J, the gap between germline ends came to 22 bases. This CDR3 region has 16 residues. The CDR3 DNA is TGTGCCAGCAGCGTGATCACCGGGACAAAACTGGGGGAGCAGTTCTTC. Encoded protein: CASSVITGTKLGEQFF. Complete variable domain (other parts from reference TRBV9 and TRBJ2-1): DSGVTQTPKHLITATGQRVTLRCSPRSGDLSVYWYQQSLDQGLQFLIQYYNGEERAKGNILERFSAQQFPDLHSELNLSSLELGDSALYFCASSVITGTKLGEQFFGPGTRLTVL.

The chain joins TRBV5-6 to TRBJ2-1; 9 bases are a match to TRBD2. There are 14 residues in the CDR3. J was trimmed by 15 bases and V by 0 bases; bases with no gene match: 10. Germline values: CDR1 SGHDT, CDR2 YYEEEE. CDR3 sequence: CASSLALAGAPWFF. The CDR3 nucleotides are TGTGCCAGCAGCTTGGCTTTAGCGGGGGCGCCGTGGTTCTTC.

V is TRBV5-1 and J is TRBJ2-2; D unresolved. The germline gives CDR1 SGHRS, CDR2 YFSETQ. V lost 3 bases to trimming and J lost 5 bases, with 11 bases between them. The CDR3 contains 14 residues. CDR3 nucleotides: TGCGCCAGCAGCTCTTCGGACGGTACCGGGGAGCTGTTTTTT. Residues: CASSSSDGTGELFF.

The gene calls are TRBV28 and TRBJ1-1; perhaps TRBD1 as D (5 bases). The length of the CDR3 is 15 residues. Trimming shortened V by 4 bases and J by 0 bases, and 12 bases separated the two germline ends. Germline CDR1 reads MDHEN; CDR2 reads SYDVKM. CDR3 in DNA: TGTGCCAGCAGTTCCCCCCTCAGGGTGAACACTGAAGCTTTCTTT. Its translation is CASSSPLRVNTEAFF.